The 26 T cell receptor beta chains below all came from one sample that was sequenced in a study of T-cell reconstitution after alpha-beta-depleted transplantation in children. The TCRbeta library incorporated unique molecular identifiers. TCRdb re-called the PCR reads through MiXCR, storing one row per CDR3 protein. The sample yields about 440,000 distinct CDR3 sequences, roughly 44% seen once. Sequenced here: PBMCs, sampled before TCRalphabeta/CD19-depleted stem cell transplant. The receptors stem from a girl aged 2-10 years with aplastic anemia, due to receive a stem cell transplant.

This clonotype was recorded only once. This sequence joins TRBV5-3 and TRBJ2-7, with 10 positions matching TRBD2. TRBV5-3 is an ORF for which the function is uncertain. The CDR3 length is 16 residues. V dropped 8 bases and J dropped 5; count of bases not matched to a gene: 16. CDR3 loop: CARAPRLAGELNEQYF. The CDR3 coding sequence is TGTGCCAGGGCCCCTCGGCTAGCGGGAGAATTAAACGAGCAGTACTTC.

This clonotype was recorded at least ten times. The CDR3 nucleotides are TGTGCCAGCAGCCCTCGCAGACAGGGCGAAGCTTTCTTT. This translates into CASSPRRQGEAFF. The chain couples TRBV27 to TRBJ1-1; TRBD1 aligns across 7 bases. The CDR3 loop spans 13 amino acids. Germline CDR1 MNHEY, CDR2 SMNVEV (reference sequence). After removal of 6 bases from V and 8 bases from J, the junction contained 9 bases not matched to a gene.

The CDR3 nucleotides are TGTGCCAGCAGCGCCCCACTAGCGGGAGTTACGGATGAGCAGTTCTTC. Its protein is CASSAPLAGVTDEQFF. V usage is TRBV7-9 and J usage is TRBJ2-1; TRBD2 agrees at 11 bases. This CDR3 is 16 amino acids long. The trim removed 5 bases at V and 8 bases at J, leaving 11 bases unmatched. Germline CDR1 and CDR2: SEHNR and FQNEAQ (reference sequence).

This clonotype occurred many times. The rearrangement uses TRBV5-1 and TRBJ2-3; D possibly corresponds to TRBD2 (6 bases). Trimming removed 5 bases at V and 7 bases at J, with 17 bases between. Germline-derived CDR1 and CDR2 are SGHRS and YFSETQ. This CDR3 contains 14 residues. The CDR3 is CASRPPGTSNTQYF. The CDR3 DNA sequence: TGCGCCAGCAGGCCACCCGGGACTTCGAATACGCAGTATTTT.

With respect to this clonotype: Likely a read error: the CDR3 ends without its conserved phenylalanine or tryptophan. The chain links TRBV29-1 to TRBJ1-4; 7 bases align to TRBD1. Germline V gives CDR1 SQVTM, CDR2 ANQGSEA. After removal of 4 bases from V and 2 bases from J, the junction contained 4 bases not matched to a gene. The CDR3 totals 14 residues. In nucleotides, the CDR3 is TGCAGCGTTGGGACAGGCACGACTAATGAAAAACTGTTTCTT. Encoded protein: CSVGTGTTNEKLFL.

V is TRBV24-1 and J is TRBJ2-7; D gene uncertain. The CDR3 has 13 residues. Germline assignment: CDR1 KGHDR and CDR2 SFDVKD. V lost 7 bases, J lost 4 bases, and 13 bases lay in between. CDR3: CATSHGGIYEQYF. For the CDR3, the DNA is TGTGCCACCAGCCATGGTGGGATATACGAGCAGTACTTC.

J is TRBJ2-5 and V is TRBV7-3, with 14 bases that match TRBD2. With V trimmed by 4 bases and J by 5 bases, 6 bases remained unmatched. The germline gives CDR1 SGHTA, CDR2 FQGTGA. This CDR3 spans 16 amino acids. CDR3 DNA sequence: TGTGCCAGCAGCTCCCCGGGACTAGCGGGAGTTGAGACCCAGTACTTC. This translates into CASSSPGLAGVETQYF.

At least ten counts were recorded for this clonotype. The DNA for the CDR3 is TGCGCCAGCAGCCAAGACCAAGACAATGAGCAGTTCTTC. Translation: CASSQDQDNEQFF. The V gene is TRBV4-1, the J gene TRBJ2-1; D call uncertain. Germline-derived CDR1 and CDR2 are MGHRA and YSYEKL. Between the trimmed V and J ends, which lost 0 bases and 5 bases, there was a span of 5 bases. The CDR3 has 13 amino acids.

This clonotype rates as medium-sized. V gene TRBV29-1 combines with J gene TRBJ2-5; D is undetermined. Between the trimmed V and J ends, which lost 1 base and 5 bases, there was a span of 14 bases. CDR3 size: 14 residues. Germline CDR1 is SQVTM and CDR2 is ANQGSEA. The CDR3 DNA reads TGCAGCGTTGAAGGGCAGACACGTCGGGAGACCCAGTACTTC. Amino acid sequence: CSVEGQTRRETQYF. The variable domain in full, with the rest retrieved from reference TRBV29-1 and TRBJ2-5, is SAVISQKPSRDICQRGTSLTIQCQVDSQVTMMFWYRQQPGQSLTLIATANQGSEATYESGFVIDKFPISRPNLTFSTLTVSNMSPEDSSIYLCSVEGQTRRETQYFGPGTRLLVL.

The chain carries TRBV6-5 and TRBJ1-2; D gene unclear. The V and J ends lost 2 bases and 2 bases respectively, with 12 bases between them. Per the germline V gene, CDR1 is MNHEY and CDR2 is SVGAGI. This CDR3 is built from 15 residues. Here the CDR3 DNA reads TGTGCCAGCAGTTACGGAGACACCAACAACTATGGCTACACCTTC. Protein sequence: CASSYGDTNNYGYTF.

This clonotype was detected a few times. This chain connects TRBV6-5 to TRBJ2-2; D is unresolved. V lost 0 bases to trimming and J lost 10 bases, with 9 bases between them. The length of the CDR3 is 13 residues. Germline assignment: CDR1 MNHEY and CDR2 SVGAGI. In DNA, the CDR3 is TGTGCCAGCAGTTACTCGCCGGCCCAGGAGCTGTTTTTT. Its protein is CASSYSPAQELFF.

The chain combines TRBV28 with TRBJ2-5; unclear D gene. CDR1 and CDR2 (germline): MDHEN, SYDVKM. The CDR3 length is 16 residues. Trimming took 4 bases from V and 5 from J, leaving 20 bases between them. The CDR3 loop reads CASSSPGANGRETQYF. CDR3 nucleotides: TGTGCCAGCAGTTCTCCCGGAGCGAACGGCCGGGAGACCCAGTACTTC.

This clonotype showed up just once. This chain connects TRBV25-1 to TRBJ1-2, with D possibly being TRBD1 (5 bases). Trimming removed 6 bases at V and 3 bases at J, with 11 bases between. From germline, CDR1 is MGHDK and CDR2 SYGVNS. This CDR3 has 13 amino acids. The CDR3 loop reads CASSLQEDYGYTF. The CDR3 DNA reads as TGTGCCAGCAGCTTACAGGAGGACTATGGCTACACCTTC.

CDR3 amino acids: CSASPGQLNTEAFF. The CDR3, as DNA: TGCAGTGCTAGTCCCGGACAGCTGAACACTGAAGCTTTCTTT. This chain connects TRBV20-1 to TRBJ1-1; TRBD1 might be the D (6 bases). V was shortened by 3 bases and J by 0 bases, with 11 bases between the two germline ends. This CDR3 spans 14 amino acids. Per germline, CDR1 DFQATT and CDR2 SNEGSKA (reference sequence).

The rearrangement uses TRBV10-1 and TRBJ2-7, with D perhaps being TRBD1 or TRBD2 (7 bases each). With 8 bases removed from V and 4 bases from J, the gap between germline ends came to 24 bases. The CDR3 totals 16 residues. Germline V gene sequence: CDR1 WNHNN, CDR2 SYGVQD (reference sequence). The DNA for the CDR3 is TGCGCCAGCCCGGGGAGGGGGCGGGAGTTCGAGTACGAGCAGTACTTC. Amino acids: CASPGRGREFEYEQYF.

This clonotype appeared a few times. The J gene is TRBJ2-7, the V gene TRBV9; D is unresolved. This CDR3 spans 18 amino acids. Germline CDR1 reads SGDLS; CDR2 reads YYNGEE. With 0 bases removed from V and 5 bases from J, the gap between germline ends came to 24 bases. The CDR3 nucleotides read TGTGCCAGCAGCGTAGGCTCCGCGTGGGAACAGATCGGCGACGAGCAGTACTTC. Its translation: CASSVGSAWEQIGDEQYF.

The chain recombines TRBV20-1 with TRBJ2-3; D might be TRBD1 or TRBD2, each matching 5 bases. This CDR3 spans 12 amino acids. Germline V CDR1 and CDR2: DFQATT, SNEGSKA (reference sequence). With 3 bases removed from V and 4 bases from J, the gap between germline ends came to 8 bases. The CDR3 DNA sequence: TGCAGTGCTAGGTGGGGGTCAGATACGCAGTATTTT. It is translated as CSARWGSDTQYF.

A note on this clonotype: Compared with germline, one end of the junction differs, possibly owing to a read error. The rearrangement uses TRBV12-3 or TRBV12-4 and TRBJ2-2; 8 nucleotides agree with TRBD2. The CDR3 totals 18 residues. In DNA, the CDR3 is TGTGCCAGCAGTTACCCGGCGGGACTAGGATTTAGTACCGGGCAGCTGTTTTTT. Translation: CASSYPAGLGFSTGQLFF.

The chain couples TRBV4-1 to TRBJ2-7; 8 bases fit TRBD2. Germline CDR1 and CDR2: MGHRA and YSYEKL. The CDR3 extends over 15 amino acids. The V gene end was trimmed by 1 base and the J gene end by 1 base; junction bases not matched to a gene: 3. This CDR3 reads CASSQVTSASYEQYF. The CDR3 DNA reads TGCGCCAGCAGCCAAGTGACTAGCGCATCCTACGAGCAGTACTTC.

This clonotype was recorded at least ten times. The chain has TRBV20-1 and TRBJ1-1, with D unclear. This CDR3 has 12 amino acids. The V gene's germline CDR1 is DFQATT and CDR2 SNEGSKA (reference sequence). V lost 3 bases to trimming and J lost 4 bases, with 9 bases between them. CDR3 sequence reads: CSASATLTEAFF. DNA for the CDR3: TGCAGTGCTAGCGCGACCCTCACTGAAGCTTTCTTT.

This clonotype was found many times. The V gene is TRBV5-1, the J gene TRBJ2-2, with 8 bases lining up with TRBD1. The CDR3 loop spans 15 amino acids. J lost 3 bases, V lost 6 bases, and 7 bases had no gene match. The V gene's germline CDR1 is SGHRS and CDR2 YFSETQ. DNA of the CDR3: TGCGCCAGCAAAAACAGGGGGTTGGACACCGGGGAGCTGTTTTTT. Amino acid sequence: CASKNRGLDTGELFF.

This clonotype was detected only a few times. V and J are TRBV27 and TRBJ2-7, with TRBD1 matching 10 bases. Germline trimming cut 6 bases from V and 5 bases from J; bases unmatched to any gene: 1. This CDR3 has 12 amino acids. CDR1 and CDR2 (germline): MNHEY, SMNVEV (reference sequence). The chain's CDR3 is CASRDRGDEQYF. CDR3 coding DNA: TGTGCCAGCAGGGACAGGGGGGACGAGCAGTACTTC.

This chain connects TRBV11-2 to TRBJ2-7, with no clear D. V was pared by 1 base and J by 2 bases, with 6 bases between. This CDR3 has 13 residues. Germline V gives CDR1 SGHAT, CDR2 FQNNGV. CDR3 DNA sequence: TGTGCCAGCAGCTTAGCGGAGCCCTACGAGCAGTACTTC. It yields the protein CASSLAEPYEQYF.

This clonotype showed up many times. The V gene is TRBV29-1, the J gene TRBJ1-2; 7 bases match TRBD1. CDR3 size: 16 residues. The junction had 18 bases not matched to a gene; V was cut back by 6 bases and J by 5 bases. Germline V gene data show CDR1 as SQVTM and CDR2 as ANQGSEA. CDR3 bases: TGCAGCGTCATAACTACCCGGCGTGGACAGGAATATGGCTACACCTTC. Protein sequence: CSVITTRRGQEYGYTF.

This chain connects TRBV27 to TRBJ2-7, with 8 bases fitting TRBD2. V shed 6 bases and J 7 bases; nucleotides not matched to a gene: 8. The germline gives CDR1 MNHEY, CDR2 SMNVEV (reference sequence). CDR3 length: 13 residues. The CDR3 nucleotides read TGTGCCAGCAGCTACGGGGGGGGTAGGGAGCAGTACTTC. Amino acids: CASSYGGGREQYF.

Only a few counts were recorded for this clonotype. The chain recombines TRBV1 with TRBJ2-4. TRBV1 is tagged as a pseudogene. The CDR3 runs to 12 residues. CDR3 protein: CTSSQDPNIQYF. CDR3 in DNA: TGCACCAGCAGCCAAGACCCAAACATTCAGTACTTC.